The 9 T cell receptor beta chains below come from one sample, sequenced in a study of blood T cell repertoires in COVID-19. The method was immunoSEQ multiplex PCR; TCRdb's version includes in-frame clones alone and lacks a portion of them. The sample gives roughly 220,000 clones, around 86% of which show up once; around 8% is in the top ten. Sample: peripheral blood. These receptors were taken from a woman aged 80 or over with COVID-19, enrolled during active disease.

In its sample, this clone was seen once. The chain joins TRBV6-5 to TRBJ1-3; D uncertain. The CDR3 has 15 amino acids. V was trimmed by 8 bases and J by 0 bases, leaving 14 bases between them. Germline lookup yields CDR1 MNHEY and CDR2 SVGAGI. CDR3 amino acids: CASQRDSPSGNTIYF. The CDR3 nucleotides are TGTGCCAGCCAGCGGGATAGTCCCTCTGGAAACACCATATATTTT.

This chain links TRBV6-5 with TRBJ2-2, with TRBD1 matching 8 bases. Per the germline V gene, CDR1 is MNHEY and CDR2 is SVGAGI. CDR3 length: 14 amino acids. V gave up 6 bases and J gave up 7 bases; unmatched junction bases: 7. CDR3 DNA sequence: TGTGCCAGCAGGCCCGACAGGGGTATCGGGGAGCTGTTTTTT. It encodes CASRPDRGIGELFF.

Concerning this clone itself: This specimen includes other DNA sequences encoding the same CDR3. The chain combines TRBV6-2 or TRBV6-3 with TRBJ2-5, with unresolved D. CDR1 is MNHEY and CDR2 is SVGEGT in the germline V gene. Trimming took off 3 bases at V and 7 bases at J, with 9 bases between the two ends. CDR3 length: 12 amino acids. CDR3 nucleotide sequence: TGTGCCAGCAGTTATCTTGGCGGGACCCAGTACTTC. Translation gives CASSYLGGTQYF.

The gene calls are TRBV4-3 and TRBJ2-7; D perhaps matches TRBD1 (6 bases). Germline V gene lookup returns CDR1 LGHNA and CDR2 YSLEER. The CDR3 spans 16 residues. The V gene lost 0 bases and the J gene lost 1 base, with 13 bases spanning the gap. CDR3 sequence reads: CASSQDTGLNSYEQYF. The CDR3 coding sequence is TGCGCCAGCAGCCAAGATACAGGGTTAAATTCCTACGAGCAGTACTTC.

The chain combines TRBV3-1 (or the pseudogene TRBV3-2) with TRBJ1-1; D is ambiguous. CDR1 and CDR2 (germline): LGHDT, YNNKEL (reference sequence). The CDR3 length is 15 residues. V shed 7 bases and J shed 1 base, with 16 bases lying between them. CDR3 loop: CASTFLEAENTEAFF. In DNA form, the CDR3 reads TGTGCCAGCACCTTTCTGGAGGCCGAGAACACTGAAGCTTTCTTT.

This chain links TRBV7-2 with TRBJ2-1; 10 bases agree with TRBD2. The trim removed 5 bases at V and 9 bases at J, leaving 7 bases unmatched. CDR1 is SGHTA and CDR2 is FQGNSA in the germline V gene. CDR3 length equals 14 residues. The CDR3: CASSRTSGVTEQFF. CDR3 in DNA: TGTGCCAGCAGCCGGACTAGCGGAGTAACTGAGCAGTTCTTC.

CDR3 in DNA: TGTGCCAGCAGCCATAGCGGGAGAACCTACAATGAGCAGTTCTTC. Encoded protein: CASSHSGRTYNEQFF. The chain joins TRBV3-1 (or the pseudogene TRBV3-2) to TRBJ2-1; 9 nucleotides line up with TRBD2. The CDR3 is 15 residues long. The J segment lost 2 bases and the V segment lost 3 bases, leaving 2 bases of the junction unmatched. CDR1 and CDR2 (germline): LGHDT, YNNKEL (reference sequence).

This clone was picked up one time. V and J are TRBV9 and TRBJ2-3; D possibly corresponds to TRBD1 (5 bases). The germline gives CDR1 SGDLS, CDR2 YYNGEE. The CDR3 totals 16 residues. Between the trimmed V and J ends, which lost 5 bases and 4 bases, there was a span of 20 bases. The CDR3 DNA reads as TGTGCCAGCAGTGTAACGGGTGGGTTCAGGGCAGATACGCAGTATTTT. Translating it yields CASSVTGGFRADTQYF.

The J gene is TRBJ1-5, the V gene TRBV6-5, with 11 bases fitting TRBD1. J gave up 6 bases and V 8 bases, and 6 bases lay outside the gene matches. This CDR3 is 14 amino acids long. Germline-derived CDR1 and CDR2 are MNHEY and SVGAGI. CDR3 nucleotide sequence: TGTGCCAGCTCCGGACAGGGGGCCGGTCAGCCCCAGCATTTT. This sequence encodes CASSGQGAGQPQHF.